These T cell receptor beta chains were read from a single sample in a study of technical replicates of blood from a handful of donors. Sequenced by immunoSEQ multiplex PCR; TCRdb stores in-frame clones only, minus some. The table lists roughly 100,000 clones, under 96% of them singletons, with around 0.2% in the top ten. Sequences were obtained from T cells isolated from PBMCs. Receptors originate from a human donor in good health. Each CDR3 is given with its conserved first and last residue. D genes are given only for firm matches. Clone sizes are given selectively: once, few, many, or a class where the clone is expanded.

>TRBJ1-1|once|TRBD1|TRBV11-3
CASSLDQGARAFF
TGTGCCAGCAGCTTAGACCAGGGGGCGCGAGCTTTCTTT
>TRBJ2-3|once|TRBD2|TRBV5-1
CASSEGLVPDTQYF
TGCGCCAGCAGCGAGGGACTAGTCCCAGATACGCAGTATTTT
>TRBJ1-5|NA|TRBD1|TRBV7-8
CASSLMDRFSNQPQHF
TGTGCCAGCAGCTTAATGGACAGGTTCAGCAATCAGCCCCAGCATTTT
>TRBJ1-2|NA|TRBD1|TRBV19
CASSIGQVNGYTF
TGTGCCAGTAGTATCGGACAGGTGAATGGCTACACCTTC
>TRBJ1-5|NA|NA|TRBV18
CASSPSGWPFGNQPQHF
TGTGCCAGCTCACCGTCTGGTTGGCCCTTTGGCAATCAGCCCCAGCATTTT
>TRBJ2-7|NA|NA|TRBV28
CASTKTRIYEQYF
TGTGCCAGCACCAAGACTAGAATCTACGAGCAGTACTTC
>TRBJ1-2|NA|TRBD1|TRBV6-1
CASSTRDRVVGYTF
TGTGCCAGCAGCACCCGGGACAGGGTCGTCGGCTACACCTTC
>TRBJ2-3|once|TRBD1|TRBV19
CASSFGDRVGTDTQYF
TGTGCCAGTAGCTTCGGGGACAGGGTTGGAACAGATACGCAGTATTTT
>TRBJ1-1|NA|NA|TRBV20-1
CSAEDIEAFF
TGCAGTGCCGAGGACATTGAAGCTTTCTTT
>TRBJ2-7|NA|TRBD1|TRBV18
CASSPVTGQGSLTSYEQYF
TGTGCCAGCTCACCAGTGACGGGACAGGGAAGTTTAACCTCCTACGAGCAGTACTTC
>TRBJ1-3|NA|NA|TRBV18
CASSPTGTGINSGNTIYF
TGTGCCAGCTCGCCTACGGGTACGGGGATTAACTCTGGAAACACCATATATTTT
>TRBJ2-5|NA|NA|TRBV7-3
CASSLGPGETQYF
TGTGCCAGCAGCCTAGGTCCCGGGGAGACCCAGTACTTC
>TRBJ2-7|NA|TRBD2|TRBV6-1
CASSGGSGGSWNEQYF
TGTGCCAGCAGTGGGGGTTCGGGGGGTTCGTGGAACGAGCAGTACTTC
>TRBJ2-2|NA|TRBD2|TRBV11-2
CASSQGLAGNTGELFF
TGTGCCAGCAGCCAGGGACTAGCGGGGAACACCGGGGAGCTGTTTTTT
>TRBJ1-1|NA|NA|TRBV10-2
CASSESFVSGTEAFF
TGCGCCAGCAGTGAGTCGTTTGTTTCGGGGACTGAAGCTTTCTTT
>TRBJ1-1|NA|NA|TRBV6-1
CASSERGWSTEAFF
TGTGCCAGCAGTGAAAGGGGATGGAGCACTGAAGCTTTCTTT
>TRBJ1-2|NA|NA|TRBV7-9
CASSLEVDFNYGYTF
TGTGCCAGCAGCTTAGAGGTGGACTTCAACTATGGCTACACCTTC
>TRBJ1-5|few|TRBD1|TRBV27
CASSSDRGRQPQHF
TGTGCCAGCAGTTCGGACAGGGGTAGGCAGCCCCAGCATTTT
>TRBJ2-3|NA|TRBD2|TRBV4-2
CASSQGTSLTDTQYF
TGTGCCAGCAGCCAAGGGACTAGCCTAACAGATACGCAGTATTTT
>TRBJ2-4|NA|NA|TRBV19
CASRLTGSKNIQYF
TGTGCCAGTAGACTCACAGGGTCCAAAAACATTCAGTACTTC
>TRBJ2-1|NA|TRBD1|TRBV28
CASSFRLRDREFF
TGTGCCAGCAGTTTTCGCCTCCGGGACAGGGAGTTCTTC
>TRBJ2-1|NA|TRBD2|TRBV5-1
CASSLPGIAGPYNEQFF
TGCGCCAGCAGCTTACCCGGCATAGCGGGCCCCTACAATGAGCAGTTCTTC
>TRBJ1-4|NA|TRBD1|TRBV2
CASRWDRYEKLFF
TGTGCCAGCAGATGGGACAGGTACGAAAAACTGTTTTTT
>TRBJ2-1|NA|TRBD2|TRBV11-2
CASSLGGGTNNEQFF
TGTGCCAGCAGCTTAGGTGGGGGGACTAACAATGAGCAGTTCTTC
>TRBJ1-1|NA|TRBD1|TRBV18
CASSRDRGEAFF
TGTGCCAGCTCACGCGACAGGGGTGAAGCTTTCTTT
>TRBJ2-1|NA|TRBD2|TRBV28
CASSFPIGLAVMNEQFF
TGTGCCAGCAGTTTTCCTATCGGACTAGCGGTTATGAATGAGCAGTTCTTC
>TRBJ2-5|NA|NA|TRBV9
CASSVAGPTQETQYF
TGTGCCAGCAGCGTTGCGGGGCCGACCCAAGAGACCCAGTACTTC
>TRBJ1-1|NA|NA|TRBV7-2
CASSLEWLGGGNTEAFF
TGTGCCAGCAGCTTAGAGTGGCTGGGGGGAGGGAACACTGAAGCTTTCTTT
>TRBJ1-3|NA|NA|TRBV10-1
CASSQDSSGNTIYF
TGCGCCAGCAGTCAGGACAGCTCTGGAAACACCATATATTTT
>TRBJ1-3|NA|NA|TRBV5-1
CASSPEVSGNTIYF
TGCGCCAGCAGTCCAGAGGTCTCTGGAAACACCATATATTTT
>TRBJ1-2|NA|NA|TRBV9
CASSVAGSGGNPNYGYTF
TGTGCCAGCAGCGTAGCAGGGTCGGGGGGCAACCCTAACTATGGCTACACCTTC
>TRBJ1-5|NA|TRBD1|TRBV27
CASRDRVNQPQHF
TGTGCCAGCAGAGACAGGGTCAATCAGCCCCAGCATTTT
>TRBJ1-5|NA|NA|TRBV15
CATSRERLADQPQHF
TGTGCCACCAGCAGAGAGCGGTTAGCCGATCAGCCCCAGCATTTT
>TRBJ2-3|once|TRBD2|TRBV2
CATRPRAGGDTQYF
TGTGCCACCCGACCTCGAGCGGGGGGGGATACGCAGTATTTT
>TRBJ1-3|NA|NA|TRBV28
CASGTGVNSGNTIYF
TGTGCCAGCGGTACAGGTGTCAACTCTGGAAACACCATATATTTT